This T cell receptor beta chain was sequenced in a study of molecular identifiers for immune sequencing clone quantification. This clonotype was counted between two and nine times. The use of previously described methods and listed TCR primers produced the bulk TCR libraries. TCRdb analysed the PCR reads with MiXCR anew, one entry per CDR3 protein. The profile shows around 100,000 distinct CDR3 sequences, 36% of them singletons. CD8+CD4-CCR7+CD45RA+ sorting gave the naive CD8 T cells. Material: naive CD8+ T cells from blood, with Jurkat cell RNA spiked in. Regarding subset: FACS-sorted CD8+CD4-CCR7+CD45RA+ naive T cells. This clonotype was sampled from a human donor in good health. Some libraries in this study had Jurkat cell RNA spiked in.

CDR3 nucleotides: TGCGCCAGCAGCCAAGATGGCGGGCATCAGCCCCAGCATTTT. Encoded protein: CASSQDGGHQPQHF. The chain combines TRBV4-3 with TRBJ1-5; D is undetermined. Germline CDR1 and CDR2: LGHNA and YSLEER. Trimming pared 0 bases from V and 5 bases from J, leaving 8 bases between. This CDR3 has 14 residues.